The clone carrying this TCR beta chain was seen a handful of times. These data come from a study of spatial heterogeneity in lung cancer. Background on the study: Samples were donated by 72 untreated early-stage non-small cell lung cancer patients. Unique TCR and UMI combinations averaged more than ten appearances each in raw reads. Sequencing was performed on follow-up PBMC samples when available, collected at a median of approximately two years after resection.

Described time point: blood at routine non-recurrence follow-up after resection. Researchers sequenced whole RNA taken from tumor, nontumor lung or frozen PBMC without sorting. Carried by each TCR cDNA molecule was a unique molecular identifier. TCRdb reprocessed the 5' RACE reads with MiXCR, giving one entry per CDR3 protein. The table lists about 120,000 distinct CDR3 sequences, less than 15% of them singletons. V was trimmed by 2 bases and J by 7 bases, leaving 12 bases between them. The CDR3 contains 14 residues. Germline V CDR1 and CDR2: LGHNA, YNFKEQ. This chain links TRBV4-2 with TRBJ1-5; D gene uncertain. This TCR came from a male donor with early-stage non-small cell lung cancer. The sample was PBMCs, taken at follow-up. The chain's CDR3 is CASSQTGLIQPQHF. The CDR3 nucleotides are TGTGCCAGCAGCCAAACGGGCCTGATCCAGCCCCAGCATTTT.